A single T cell receptor beta chain is shown here with its context. Libraries were prepared by immunoSEQ multiplex PCR; TCRdb keeps only in-frame clonotypes and omits some of them. The sample has some 4,500 clones; around 84% are singletons. This entry comes from a study of brain metastases from non-small cell lung cancer. This CDR3 spans 14 amino acids. V gave up 0 bases and J gave up 0 bases, with 6 bases separating them. Looked up from germline, CDR1 is SGHTA and CDR2 is FQGNSA. Sequenced input: tumor-adjacent normal tissue. The genes are TRBV7-2 and TRBJ2-7, with D uncertain. The receptor's source is a donor at least 40 years old with non-small cell lung cancer. CDR3 nucleotides: TGTGCCAGCAGCTTAGCACAGAGCTCCTACGAGCAGTACTTC. Encoded protein: CASSLAQSSYEQYF.